This T cell receptor (beta chain) was obtained from a study of blood T cell repertoires in COVID-19. The data were produced by immunoSEQ multiplex PCR, yet TCRdb's version contains in-frame clones alone and is incomplete. The sample shows under 130,000 clones, roughly two thirds of them seen only once. This clone was recorded only once. Germline CDR1 is KGHSH and CDR2 is LQKENI. Deletions cut 6 bases from V and 2 bases from J, with 10 bases between. This CDR3 is built from 13 residues. The rearrangement joins TRBV18 to TRBJ1-2; tentative D call: TRBD1 (5 bases). Material: peripheral blood. The TCR was taken from a man older than 75 with acute or convalescent COVID-19. In DNA, the CDR3 is TGTGCCAGCTCCCGCGGGACGAACTATGGCTACACCTTC. The encoded protein is CASSRGTNYGYTF.